This T cell receptor (beta chain) was observed in a study of shared T cell receptors in the human thymus. Assay used: immunoSEQ multiplex PCR; TCRdb lists only in-frame clones, some missing. The repertoire has 72,000 or so clones, 90% to 95% of them found once; the top ten carry 0.03% to 0.04%. The receptor's source is a human donor. Sequenced material: thymocytes.

The CDR3 protein is CASSRGPRRSHNEQFF. DNA for the CDR3: TGCGCCAGCAGCCGCGGCCCCAGAAGATCTCACAATGAGCAGTTCTTC. The chain couples TRBV4-1 to TRBJ2-1; D uncertain. The CDR3 is made up of 16 amino acids. With 4 bases removed from V and 5 bases from J, the gap between germline ends came to 18 bases. CDR1 MGHRA and CDR2 YSYEKL come from the germline V gene.